Below, 2 T cell receptor beta chains from the same sample are listed, as sequenced in a study of cytomegalovirus exposure and HLA in healthy donors (dated by TCRdb to 2016 to 2017). The library relied on the immunoSEQ multiplex PCR assay. For the multiplex PCR, a mixture combining 60 forward primers for TCR Vbeta segments and 13 reverse primers for TCR Jbeta segments was used. The table was pulled from immuneACCESS by TCRdb, which kept in-frame rearrangements only. Such tables lose some clones; where checked, under half of the loss comes from unresolved V genes, and the rest has no known cause. This sample holds more than 90,000 clones; more than 70% were observed only once. Roughly 7.7% of the sample goes to the ten largest clones. Specimen: PBMCs. The receptors were gathered from a female donor in good health and CMV-seronegative.

The genes are TRBV7-3 and TRBJ2-1, with a weak D call TRBD2 (5 bases). V shed 1 base and J shed 4 bases, with 11 bases lying between them. CDR1 is SGHTA, CDR2 FQGTGA, per germline. CDR3 size: 15 residues. Written as DNA, the CDR3 is TGTGCCAGCAGCTTAAGAGGGATACAGTACAATGAGCAGTTCTTC. Its translation is CASSLRGIQYNEQFF.

This clone was seen a few times. This chain joins TRBV5-1 and TRBJ2-3, with 10 bases fitting TRBD2. The V and J ends lost 4 bases and 6 bases, in that order; junction bases with no gene match: 5. The germline gives CDR1 SGHRS, CDR2 YFSETQ. The CDR3 runs 14 residues. In nucleotides, the CDR3 is TGCGCCAGCAGCAGAGCGGGGGGGCGGGATACGCAGTATTTT. It translates to CASSRAGGRDTQYF.